The clone carrying this T cell receptor beta chain was seen ten or more times. No antigen is known for it. This sample is part of a study of metastatic and nonmetastatic thyroid tumors. Study-level background: It was across blood and tumor or nodule tissue from malignant and benign thyroid patients that repertoires were compared. Findings of the study overall: Malignant thyroid tumors reportedly exceeded benign nodules significantly in TCR beta diversity, with the difference appearing in blood and tumor.

This CDR3 contains 15 residues. Germline CDR1 is DFQATT and CDR2 is SNEGSKA (reference sequence). After removal of 2 bases from V and 0 bases from J, the junction contained 4 bases not matched to a gene. All patients reached thyroid surgery having received no treatment beforehand. Authors' analysis steps: Researchers built a distant-metastasis classifier for papillary thyroid cancer that drew on CDR3 differences across clinicopathological groups. TCRdb reprocessed the PCR reads via MiXCR. TCRdb, not the original authors, processed these V and J calls. The table has roughly 30,000 clones, over 15% seen once.

Sequenced material: blood. J is TRBJ2-7 and V is TRBV20-1; TRBD2 matches 10 bases. This clonotype was sampled from a female donor with papillary thyroid cancer or a benign thyroid nodule (not recorded which). Some clones in this sample may be carry-over from other donors' samples. The CDR3 DNA reads TGCAGTGCTAGATGGATAGCGGGAGGCTCCTACGAGCAGTACTTC. This gives the protein CSARWIAGGSYEQYF.